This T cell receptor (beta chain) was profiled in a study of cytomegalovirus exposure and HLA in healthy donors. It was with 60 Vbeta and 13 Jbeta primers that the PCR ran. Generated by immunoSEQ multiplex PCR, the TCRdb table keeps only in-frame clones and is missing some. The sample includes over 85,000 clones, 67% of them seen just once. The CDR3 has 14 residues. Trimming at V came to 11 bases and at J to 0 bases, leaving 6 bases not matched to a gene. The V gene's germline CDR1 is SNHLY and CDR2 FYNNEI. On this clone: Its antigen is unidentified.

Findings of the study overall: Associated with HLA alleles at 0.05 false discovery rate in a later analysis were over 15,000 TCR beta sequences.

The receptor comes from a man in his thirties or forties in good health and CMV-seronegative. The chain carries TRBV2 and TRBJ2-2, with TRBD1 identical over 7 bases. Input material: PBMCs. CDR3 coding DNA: TGTGCCGGAGCCGGGACAGCGAACACCGGGGAGCTGTTTTTT. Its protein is CAGAGTANTGELFF.